Each of the 22 T cell receptor beta chains below was sequenced from the same sample in a study of siplizumab effects on memory and regulatory T cells. The assay was immunoSEQ multiplex PCR, and TCRdb's table has in-frame clones only and misses some. The sample shows roughly 68,000 clones, roughly 96% of them seen only once. Sequenced material: naive CD8+ T cells sorted from blood. These receptors came from a human donor in good health.

A few counts support this clone. The chain uses TRBV6-1 and TRBJ1-1; the D gene is possibly TRBD1 (5 bases). Trimming took off 3 bases at V and 3 bases at J, with 11 bases between the two ends. CDR1 and CDR2 (germline): MNHNS, SASEGT. This CDR3 contains 14 residues. CDR3 in DNA: TGTGCCAGCAGTGACCAGACGGGGCACACTGAAGCTTTCTTT. Amino acids: CASSDQTGHTEAFF.

In its sample, this clone was seen a few times. The genes are TRBV13 and TRBJ2-7, with 8 positions matching TRBD1. V lost 8 bases, J lost 0 bases, and 15 bases stayed unmatched. There are 17 residues in the CDR3. Germline CDR1 is PRHDT and CDR2 is FYEKMQ (reference sequence). The DNA of the CDR3 is TGTGCCAGCTCCGGACAGGGTGGTTTAGGCGCCTCCTACGAGCAGTACTTC. This gives the protein CASSGQGGLGASYEQYF.

The chain couples TRBV19 to TRBJ1-1; weak D call: TRBD1 (5 bases). The ends were cut back, 3 bases at V and 6 bases at J, with 11 bases in the middle. In germline, CDR1 is LNHDA, CDR2 SQIVND (reference sequence). The CDR3 has 13 amino acids. DNA for the CDR3: TGTGCCAGTAGTATTGGGGGAGGGGCTGAAGCTTTCTTT. Protein product: CASSIGGGAEAFF.

The chain links TRBV4-1 to TRBJ2-1; TRBD2 matches at 9 bases. V was clipped by 1 base and J by 12 bases; unmatched bases: 10. The CDR3 contains 15 residues. Germline assignment: CDR1 MGHRA and CDR2 YSYEKL. The CDR3 loop is CASSQVTSGPSTQFF. The CDR3 DNA sequence: TGCGCCAGCAGCCAAGTAACTAGCGGGCCATCCACGCAGTTCTTC.

V is TRBV5-6 and J is TRBJ2-7; unclear D gene. V lost 0 bases and J lost 6, with 7 bases in between. This CDR3 comprises 12 residues. Per germline, CDR1 SGHDT and CDR2 YYEEEE. The CDR3 coding sequence is TGTGCCAGCAGCTTGGTCGGAACCGAGCAGTACTTC. Translating gives CASSLVGTEQYF. The complete variable domain, with remaining parts taken from reference TRBV5-6 and TRBJ2-7, reads DAGVTQSPTHLIKTRGQQVTLRCSPKSGHDTVSWYQQALGQGPQFIFQYYEEEERQRGNFPDRFSGHQFPNYSSELNVNALLLGDSALYLCASSLVGTEQYFGPGTRLTVT.

This clone appeared once. The rearrangement uses TRBV11-2 and TRBJ2-7; D is unresolved. Trimming pared 4 bases from V and 2 bases from J, leaving 12 bases between. This CDR3 has 14 residues. In germline, CDR1 is SGHAT, CDR2 FQNNGV. The CDR3 coding sequence is TGTGCCAGCAGCTGGGCTGGTCCCGCCTACGAGCAGTACTTC. Translation: CASSWAGPAYEQYF.

The rearrangement uses TRBV7-6 and TRBJ2-5; TRBD1 aligns across 7 bases. CDR3 size: 13 residues. Germline V lookup: CDR1 SGHVS, CDR2 FNYEAQ. Losses at the gene ends were 3 bases for V and 7 bases for J; bases not matched to a gene: 5. In DNA, the CDR3 is TGTGCCAGCAGCTTGGGGCCAGGGGGGACCCAGTACTTC. This encodes CASSLGPGGTQYF.

This chain uses TRBV19 with TRBJ1-2, with D unresolved. Germline-derived CDR1 and CDR2 are LNHDA and SQIVND (reference sequence). This CDR3 contains 13 residues. Trimming took 6 bases from V and 5 from J, leaving 13 bases between them. CDR3 protein: CASSTDGGYGYTF. CDR3 nucleotides: TGTGCCAGTAGCACGGACGGTGGGTATGGCTACACCTTC.

J is TRBJ2-4 and V is TRBV10-3; unclear D gene. Germline V gene sequence: CDR1 ENHRY, CDR2 SYGVKD. CDR3 length: 12 residues. V lost 3 bases and J lost 5, with 5 bases in between. CDR3 sequence: CAISDGENIQYF. The CDR3 DNA reads as TGTGCCATCAGTGACGGAGAAAACATTCAGTACTTC.

This clone has a single count. The genes are TRBV27 and TRBJ1-2; the match to TRBD1 covers 7 bases. This CDR3 region has 15 residues. V lost 6 bases, J lost 6 bases, and 13 bases stayed unmatched. Germline loops: CDR1 MNHEY, CDR2 SMNVEV (reference sequence). CDR3 sequence: CASSLRAGGRNGYTF. The CDR3 DNA reads as TGTGCCAGCAGCCTAAGAGCAGGGGGGCGGAATGGCTACACCTTC.

V is TRBV5-4 and J is TRBJ2-7, with unresolved D. From germline, CDR1 is SGHNT and CDR2 YYREEE (reference sequence). This CDR3 has 12 residues. With 1 base removed from V and 3 bases from J, the gap between germline ends came to 5 bases. This CDR3 is CASSLNSYEQYF. CDR3 coding DNA: TGTGCCAGCAGCTTGAACAGCTACGAGCAGTACTTC.

The chain uses TRBV7-3 and TRBJ2-1; D perhaps matches TRBD2 (7 bases). The CDR3 spans 16 residues. Germline CDR1 reads SGHTA; CDR2 reads FQGTGA. Trimming removed 5 bases at V and 6 bases at J, with 20 bases between. In DNA form, the CDR3 reads TGTGCCAGCAGCCCACTGCCGGGGGGCGAACCCAATGAGCAGTTCTTC. It is translated as CASSPLPGGEPNEQFF.

The V and J genes are TRBV2 and TRBJ2-3; the D gene could be TRBD1 or TRBD2 (6 bases each). The germline V gene encodes CDR1 SNHLY and CDR2 FYNNEI. Trimming cost V 8 bases and J 0 bases, with 15 bases left between them. CDR3 length: 15 residues. In nucleotides, the CDR3 is TGTGCCAGCGAGGGGGGAGTTACTAGCACAGATACGCAGTATTTT. Protein sequence: CASEGGVTSTDTQYF.

The chain links TRBV12-5 to TRBJ1-2; D is undetermined. There are 14 residues in the CDR3. Germline V gene data show CDR1 as LGHNT and CDR2 as FRNRAP. V dropped 7 bases and J dropped 6 bases, with 18 bases sitting between them. Here the CDR3 reads CASADPRQYDGYTF. CDR3 coding DNA: TGTGCTAGTGCAGACCCTCGGCAGTACGATGGCTACACCTTC.

The J gene is TRBJ2-7, the V gene TRBV9; 8 bases align to TRBD1. Germline CDR1 reads SGDLS; CDR2 reads YYNGEE. This CDR3 spans 13 amino acids. J lost 5 bases, V lost 3 bases, and 4 bases had no gene match. The CDR3 DNA is TGTGCCAGCAGCGAGCACAGGGGGAACGAGCAGTACTTC. This codes for CASSEHRGNEQYF.

The CDR3 reads CATSRESGAPLGEQYF. The CDR3, as DNA: TGTGCCACCAGCAGGGAGTCGGGGGCGCCCCTTGGGGAGCAGTACTTC. The rearrangement uses TRBV15 and TRBJ2-7, with D perhaps being TRBD1 or TRBD2 (6 bases each). Trimming removed 3 bases at V and 7 bases at J, with 22 bases between. This CDR3 has 16 amino acids. The germline V gene has CDR1 LNHNV and CDR2 YYDKDF (reference sequence).

V usage is TRBV9 and J usage is TRBJ1-3; D not resolved. CDR3 size: 15 residues. V was cut by 0 bases and J by 0 bases, with 7 bases left in between. Germline CDR1 and CDR2: SGDLS and YYNGEE. CDR3 nucleotide sequence: TGTGCCAGCAGCGTAGGTGGGAACTCTGGAAACACCATATATTTT. Its protein product is CASSVGGNSGNTIYF. Full variable domain (outside the CDR3, taken from reference TRBV9 and TRBJ1-3): DSGVTQTPKHLITATGQRVTLRCSPRSGDLSVYWYQQSLDQGLQFLIQYYNGEERAKGNILERFSAQQFPDLHSELNLSSLELGDSALYFCASSVGGNSGNTIYFGEGSWLTVV.

The CDR3 spells CASSNDGPRAGYTF. In DNA form, the CDR3 reads TGTGCCAGCAGTAACGACGGCCCTCGAGCTGGCTACACCTTC. The V call is TRBV27, the J call TRBJ1-2; D is uncertain. CDR1 is MNHEY, CDR2 SMNVEV, per germline (reference sequence). CDR3 length: 14 amino acids. V was trimmed by 5 bases and J by 7 bases, leaving 17 bases between them.

The chain employs TRBV4-1 and TRBJ1-2; possibly TRBD1 for D (6 bases). V was shortened by 6 bases and J by 1 base, with 12 bases between the two germline ends. The V gene's germline CDR1 is MGHRA and CDR2 YSYEKL. This CDR3 region has 14 residues. The CDR3 nucleotides read TGCGCCAGCAGGGAAGGGGGGGGTAACTATGGCTACACCTTC. Translating gives CASREGGGNYGYTF.

The V and J genes are TRBV6-1 and TRBJ2-6; a weak D match, TRBD1 (6 bases). Looked up from germline, CDR1 is MNHNS and CDR2 is SASEGT. The CDR3 spans 15 residues. The V end was cut by 4 bases, the J end by 2 bases, with 9 bases between. The CDR3 region has the DNA TGTGCCAGCAGTGCTAAGGGGGCTGGGGCCAACGTCCTGACTTTC. Protein sequence: CASSAKGAGANVLTF.

V usage is TRBV2 and J usage is TRBJ2-6; D call uncertain. Germline CDR1 SNHLY, CDR2 FYNNEI. CDR3 length equals 15 residues. V lost 7 bases, J lost 3 bases, and 13 bases lay in between. Here the CDR3 reads CASIKSLYGANVLTF. CDR3 nucleotide sequence: TGTGCCAGCATCAAGTCCCTCTATGGGGCCAACGTCCTGACTTTC.

The gene calls are TRBV6-4 and TRBJ2-2; D is ambiguous. V was pared by 5 bases and J by 0 bases, with 13 bases between. Germline CDR1 reads MRHNA; CDR2 reads SNTAGT. The CDR3 length is 16 residues. The CDR3 is CASSRFPAANTGELFF. The CDR3 DNA reads as TGTGCCAGCAGTCGTTTTCCAGCCGCGAACACCGGGGAGCTGTTTTTT.